The 28 T cell receptor beta chains given below trace back to one sample, sequenced in a study of blood T cell repertoires in COVID-19. Assay: immunoSEQ multiplex PCR; the TCRdb copy retains only in-frame clones and omits some. The sample yields under 350,000 clones, about nine tenths seen once. Sequencing was carried out using peripheral blood. The receptors were gathered from a woman aged 30 to 39 with COVID-19, enrolled during active disease.

This sequence joins TRBV5-6 and TRBJ1-2, with 9 bases identical to TRBD1. CDR1 and CDR2 (germline): SGHDT, YYEEEE. V was clipped by 4 bases and J by 8 bases; unmatched bases: 9. This CDR3 contains 14 residues. The CDR3 loop reads CASSPDRGIGGYTF. DNA of the CDR3: TGTGCCAGCAGCCCGGACAGGGGTATTGGAGGCTACACCTTC.

The chain combines TRBV19 with TRBJ1-6; tentative D call: TRBD1 (5 bases). Germline assignment: CDR1 LNHDA and CDR2 SQIVND (reference sequence). The CDR3 is 11 residues long. Between the trimmed V and J ends, which lost 6 bases and 15 bases, there was a span of 12 bases. The CDR3, as DNA: TGTGCCAGTAGCCTTTCAGGGTACCTCCACTTT. Encoded protein: CASSLSGYLHF. Full variable domain (rest looked up from reference TRBV19 and TRBJ1-6): DGGITQSPKYLFRKEGQNVTLSCEQNLNHDAMYWYRQDPGQGLRLIYYSQIVNDFQKGDIAEGYSVSREKKESFPLTVTSAQKNPTAFYLCASSLSGYLHFGNGTRLTVT.

The chain joins TRBV7-9 to TRBJ1-5, with a tentative D call TRBD1 (5 bases). This CDR3 has 13 amino acids. The V gene's germline CDR1 is SEHNR and CDR2 FQNEAQ (reference sequence). V was cut by 6 bases and J by 7 bases, with 13 bases left in between. The CDR3 sequence: CASSIGGEQPQHF. In nucleotides, the CDR3 is TGTGCCAGCAGTATTGGGGGGGAACAGCCCCAGCATTTT.

The chain combines TRBV18 with TRBJ1-5; TRBD1 matches at 7 bases. Germline lookup yields CDR1 KGHSH and CDR2 LQKENI. This CDR3 is built from 15 residues. With 5 bases clipped from V and 7 bases from J, the junction kept 11 bases outside the gene matches. In DNA, the CDR3 is TGTGCCAGCTCATCTTCAGGGGGGAAAGGACAGCCCCAGCATTTT. It translates to CASSSSGGKGQPQHF. Together with reference TRBV18 and TRBJ1-5, the CDR3 gives the full variable domain: NAGVMQNPRHLVRRRGQEARLRCSPMKGHSHVYWYRQLPEEGLKFMVYLQKENIIDESGMPKERFSAEFPKEGPSILRIQQVVRGDSAAYFCASSSSGGKGQPQHFGDGTRLSIL.

The chain employs TRBV27 and TRBJ1-1, with no clear D. This CDR3 contains 15 residues. Trimming stripped 2 bases from V and 5 bases from J, with 15 bases between. Germline V CDR1 and CDR2: MNHEY, SMNVEV (reference sequence). This CDR3 is CASSLGVAFKTEAFF. The CDR3 region has the DNA TGTGCCAGCAGTTTAGGAGTGGCTTTTAAGACTGAAGCTTTCTTT.

The chain joins TRBV2 to TRBJ1-5; 7 bases are a match to TRBD1. After removal of 4 bases from V and 4 bases from J, the junction contained 1 base not matched to a gene. Germline assignment: CDR1 SNHLY and CDR2 FYNNEI. CDR3 length: 13 amino acids. The CDR3 coding sequence is TGTGCCAGCAGTGGGGGACAGAATCAGCCCCAGCATTTT. Encoded protein: CASSGGQNQPQHF.

The V gene is TRBV9, the J gene TRBJ1-2; TRBD1 aligns across 8 bases. Germline loops: CDR1 SGDLS, CDR2 YYNGEE. This CDR3 spans 14 amino acids. Trimming cost V 5 bases and J 4 bases; bases outside gene matches: 7. The CDR3 spells CASRRTGLGYGYTF. The CDR3 bases are TGTGCCAGCAGAAGGACAGGGTTGGGCTATGGCTACACCTTC.

The chain joins TRBV7-8 to TRBJ2-2, with TRBD2 identical over 8 bases. V shed 1 base, J shed 0 bases, and the junction held 10 bases outside the gene matches. The CDR3 is 19 amino acids. Looked up from germline, CDR1 is SGHVS and CDR2 is FQNEAQ. DNA for the CDR3: TGTGCCAGCAGCTTAGGGGGCCTAGCGGGCGCGGCGAACACCGGGGAGCTGTTTTTT. Translated, it gives CASSLGGLAGAANTGELFF.

This clone was counted once. This rearrangement joins TRBV19 to TRBJ2-1, with D perhaps matching TRBD1 (5 bases). CDR1 and CDR2 (germline): LNHDA, SQIVND (reference sequence). The CDR3 length is 15 residues. Trimming stripped 1 base from V and 1 base from J, with 8 bases between. The CDR3 DNA reads as TGTGCCAGTAGTATAGTCCAGGGTTCCTACAATGAGCAGTTCTTC. As protein: CASSIVQGSYNEQFF.

The CDR3 reads CASRHTGTGFQKSPLHF. The CDR3, as DNA: TGTGCCAGCAGACATACCGGGACAGGGTTCCAAAAATCACCCCTCCACTTT. The genes are TRBV7-2 and TRBJ1-6; 9 nucleotides agree with TRBD1. CDR3 length: 17 amino acids. CDR1 is SGHTA and CDR2 is FQGNSA in the germline V gene. The J segment lost 10 bases and the V segment lost 6 bases, leaving 16 bases of the junction unmatched.

The chain combines TRBV27 with TRBJ2-1; D not certain. V dropped 5 bases and J dropped 2 bases, with 7 bases sitting between them. The CDR3 runs to 13 residues. CDR1 is MNHEY, CDR2 SMNVEV, per germline (reference sequence). The CDR3 nucleotides read TGTGCCAGCAGTCCCAGGACCTACAATGAGCAGTTCTTC. Its protein product is CASSPRTYNEQFF.

This sequence joins TRBV12-2 and TRBJ1-2; the D call TRBD1 from the table was never checked on the DNA. TRBV12-2 is noted as a pseudogene. The CDR3 consists of 16 residues. The CDR3 loop reads CASRLGRQGYLDGYTF. DNA of the CDR3: TGTGCAAGTCGCTTAGGGCGACAGGGATATTTGGATGGCTACACCTTC.

This chain connects TRBV27 to TRBJ1-1; no firm D call. Germline values: CDR1 MNHEY, CDR2 SMNVEV (reference sequence). The CDR3 has 19 amino acids. Trimming left V 8 bases short and J 0 bases short, with 28 bases between. The CDR3, as DNA: TGTGCCAGCCGAGAGATTAGGAGAGGACTGGTGGGCTTGAACACTGAAGCTTTCTTT. The encoded protein is CASREIRRGLVGLNTEAFF.

The gene calls are TRBV7-6 and TRBJ1-2; 11 bases are shared with TRBD1. This CDR3 has 16 residues. The V and J ends lost 1 base and 8 bases, in that order; junction bases with no gene match: 9. Germline V gene data show CDR1 as SGHVS and CDR2 as FNYEAQ. CDR3 sequence reads: CASSLDRTGGICGYTF. CDR3 sequence (DNA): TGTGCCAGCAGCTTAGATCGGACAGGGGGCATATGCGGCTACACCTTC.

V is TRBV4-1 and J is TRBJ1-4; 7 bases align to TRBD1. Per the germline V gene, CDR1 is MGHRA and CDR2 is YSYEKL. J lost 8 bases, V lost 7 bases, and 10 bases had no gene match. The CDR3 has 14 residues. The CDR3 nucleotides are TGCGCCAGCACGGGAGACAGGGCCGGCGAAAAACTGTTTTTT. Amino acid sequence: CASTGDRAGEKLFF.

The J gene is TRBJ1-2, the V gene TRBV10-3; D is perhaps TRBD1 (6 bases). The CDR3 sequence is 14 residues long. The germline V gene encodes CDR1 ENHRY and CDR2 SYGVKD. V lost 4 bases and J lost 2, with 11 bases in between. The DNA for the CDR3 is TGTGCCATCAGTGGCATCGGGACAAACTATGGCTACACCTTC. Its translation: CAISGIGTNYGYTF.

A single count supports this clone. V is TRBV30 and J is TRBJ2-6; unclear D gene. Germline values: CDR1 GTSNPN, CDR2 SVGIG (reference sequence). This CDR3 region has 14 residues. Trimming took 4 bases from V and 0 from J, leaving 7 bases between them. The CDR3 sequence is CAWNTFSGANVLTF. The CDR3 region has the DNA TGTGCCTGGAACACCTTCTCTGGGGCCAACGTCCTGACTTTC. Complete variable domain (other parts from reference TRBV30 and TRBJ2-6): SQTIHQWPATLVQPVGSPLSLECTVEGTSNPNLYWYRQAAGRGLQLLFYSVGIGQISSEVPQNLSASRPQDRQFILSSKKLLLSDSGFYLCAWNTFSGANVLTFGAGSRLTVL.

This chain links TRBV3-1 (or the pseudogene TRBV3-2) with TRBJ2-2, with 12 bases lining up with TRBD2. V was clipped by 8 bases and J by 5 bases; unmatched bases: 9. The CDR3 extends over 16 amino acids. CDR1 is LGHDT, CDR2 YNNKEL, per germline (reference sequence). The CDR3 nucleotides are TGTGCCAGCGCCCTAGCGGGGGGGTTGGTAACCGGGGAGCTGTTTTTT. Amino acid sequence: CASALAGGLVTGELFF.

The rearrangement links TRBV27 to TRBJ2-3; 9 nucleotides line up with TRBD2. J gave up 3 bases and V 3 bases, and 4 bases lay outside the gene matches. The V gene's germline CDR1 is MNHEY and CDR2 SMNVEV (reference sequence). The CDR3 loop spans 15 amino acids. CDR3 coding DNA: TGTGCCAGCAGTTTCGAAGCGGGGGGTACAGATACGCAGTATTTT. This codes for CASSFEAGGTDTQYF.

The V gene is TRBV12-3 or TRBV12-4, the J gene TRBJ2-5, with TRBD1 identical over 7 bases. With 7 bases clipped from V and 4 bases from J, the junction kept 6 bases outside the gene matches. The CDR3 consists of 13 residues. The CDR3 is CASKGAGGETQYF. CDR3 DNA sequence: TGTGCCAGCAAGGGAGCAGGGGGAGAGACCCAGTACTTC.

The rearrangement links TRBV5-4 to TRBJ2-3, with 7 bases matching TRBD2. Losses at the gene ends were 2 bases for V and 2 bases for J; bases not matched to a gene: 2. The CDR3 runs to 14 residues. CDR1 and CDR2 (germline): SGHNT, YYREEE (reference sequence). The CDR3 DNA reads TGTGCCAGCAGCTTCGGGACTACCACAGATACGCAGTATTTT. Protein: CASSFGTTTDTQYF.

The rearrangement joins TRBV2 to TRBJ2-1; a possible D gene is TRBD1 (5 bases). Trimming removed 6 bases from V and 7 bases from J, with 10 bases in between. CDR1 is SNHLY, CDR2 FYNNEI, per germline. This CDR3 is 12 amino acids long. DNA for the CDR3: TGTGCCAGCAGCCCCTGGACAAATGAGCAGTTCTTC. It translates to CASSPWTNEQFF. The complete variable domain, with remaining parts taken from reference TRBV2 and TRBJ2-1, reads EPEVTQTPSHQVTQMGQEVILRCVPISNHLYFYWYRQILGQKVEFLVSFYNNEISEKSEIFDDQFSVERPDGSNFTLKIRSTKLEDSAMYFCASSPWTNEQFFGPGTRLTVL.

The V call is TRBV18, the J call TRBJ1-2, with 8 nucleotides matching TRBD1. This CDR3 spans 14 amino acids. CDR1 is KGHSH and CDR2 is LQKENI in the germline V gene. The V segment lost 2 bases and the J segment 5 bases; nucleotides outside the gene matches: 4. The CDR3, as DNA: TGTGCCAGCTCACCAGACAGGGGTATTTATGGCTACACCTTC. Its translation: CASSPDRGIYGYTF.

The V and J genes are TRBV24-1 and TRBJ2-2, with D tentatively TRBD2 (6 bases). This CDR3 has 18 amino acids. Germline V CDR1 and CDR2: KGHDR, SFDVKD. The V and J ends lost 5 bases and 4 bases respectively, with 22 bases between them. The CDR3 DNA follows: TGTGCCACCAGTGTCGAAAGGGGACGGCGGGGTGGCACCGGGGAGCTGTTTTTT. Amino acid sequence: CATSVERGRRGGTGELFF.

The chain has TRBV2 and TRBJ1-2; 8 bases match TRBD1. The CDR3 length is 14 residues. The V gene end was trimmed by 7 bases and the J gene end by 2 bases; junction bases not matched to a gene: 6. The V gene's germline CDR1 is SNHLY and CDR2 FYNNEI. CDR3 protein: CASTSGGRNYGYTF. CDR3 sequence (DNA): TGTGCCAGCACTTCAGGGGGCCGGAACTATGGCTACACCTTC.

This rearrangement joins TRBV2 to TRBJ2-1; 9 bases line up with TRBD1. CDR1 is SNHLY, CDR2 FYNNEI, per germline. V was pared by 7 bases and J by 7 bases, with 5 bases of the junction left unmatched. The CDR3 has 13 residues. The CDR3 DNA reads as TGTGCCAGCACCGGACAGGGGCTGAATGAGCAGTTCTTC. Translated: CASTGQGLNEQFF.

This clone showed up just once. The rearrangement uses TRBV27 and TRBJ2-1; TRBD1 matches at 7 bases. Germline V gene sequence: CDR1 MNHEY, CDR2 SMNVEV (reference sequence). Germline trimming cut 4 bases from V and 2 bases from J; bases unmatched to any gene: 11. This CDR3 has 17 amino acids. As DNA, the CDR3 is TGTGCCAGCAGTTCATTCCCGGGACAGAGACCCTACAATGAGCAGTTCTTC. Translating it yields CASSSFPGQRPYNEQFF.

This clone appeared a few times. The chain uses TRBV2 and TRBJ1-4; D is perhaps TRBD1 (5 bases). Between the trimmed V and J ends, which lost 7 bases and 4 bases, there was a span of 13 bases. CDR3 length: 14 residues. The germline gives CDR1 SNHLY, CDR2 FYNNEI. As DNA, the CDR3 is TGTGCCAGCACAGCGGGGGGAGGTAATGAAAAACTGTTTTTT. Residues: CASTAGGGNEKLFF.